Below, 7 T cell receptor beta chains from the same sample are listed, as sequenced in a study of T-cell memory formation after mild COVID-19. MiXCR was run by TCRdb on the 5' RACE reads, yielding one entry per CDR3 protein. The sample shows about 320,000 distinct CDR3 sequences, roughly an eighth of them seen only once. The sequencing sample was made of PBMCs or a T cell subset sorted from them (not recorded which). The source of these receptors is a man between 18 and 35 years old who had mild COVID-19 (a few samples of this study predate the infection). Cell type and time point are not known.

There are a few counts of this clonotype. CDR3 loop: CASSSAQGNEKLFF. CDR3 in DNA: TGTGCCAGCAGCTCGGCTCAGGGGAATGAAAAACTGTTTTTT. V is TRBV5-6 and J is TRBJ1-4; tentatively, D is TRBD1 (6 bases). CDR3 length: 14 amino acids. Between the trimmed V and J ends, which lost 3 bases and 5 bases, there was a span of 11 bases. Germline assignment: CDR1 SGHDT and CDR2 YYEEEE. Full variable domain (outside the CDR3, taken from reference TRBV5-6 and TRBJ1-4): DAGVTQSPTHLIKTRGQQVTLRCSPKSGHDTVSWYQQALGQGPQFIFQYYEEEERQRGNFPDRFSGHQFPNYSSELNVNALLLGDSALYLCASSSAQGNEKLFFGSGTQLSVL.

This clonotype was seen more than once but under ten times. The V and J genes are TRBV7-9 and TRBJ2-1; TRBD2 aligns across 10 bases. Losses at the gene ends were 4 bases for V and 8 bases for J; bases not matched to a gene: 5. The CDR3 is 14 amino acids. The V gene's germline CDR1 is SEHNR and CDR2 FQNEAQ (reference sequence). CDR3 DNA sequence: TGTGCCAGCAGCTGGGGGCTAGCGGGGGATGAGCAGTTCTTC. Its translation is CASSWGLAGDEQFF.

CDR3 DNA sequence: TGCGCCAGCAGCCAAGAGATGATAGGAGGCCAAAACATTCAGTACTTC. Amino acid sequence: CASSQEMIGGQNIQYF. This sequence joins TRBV4-1 and TRBJ2-4; D perhaps matches TRBD2 (5 bases). The CDR3 has 16 residues. V lost 0 bases and J lost 5, with 14 bases in between. The germline V gene encodes CDR1 MGHRA and CDR2 YSYEKL.

The rearrangement uses TRBV15 and TRBJ1-6, with 7 bases fitting TRBD1. The CDR3 runs to 16 residues. Germline CDR1 reads LNHNV; CDR2 reads YYDKDF (reference sequence). Germline trimming cut 2 bases from V and 2 bases from J; bases unmatched to any gene: 3. The chain's CDR3 is CATSRFGTAYNSPLHF. The CDR3 nucleotides are TGTGCCACCAGCAGATTCGGGACAGCCTATAATTCACCCCTCCACTTT.

This clonotype was observed many times. J is TRBJ2-5 and V is TRBV7-2; TRBD2 agrees at 10 bases. Germline assignment: CDR1 SGHTA and CDR2 FQGNSA. With V trimmed by 5 bases and J by 4 bases, 10 bases remained unmatched. CDR3 length: 16 amino acids. Here the CDR3 DNA reads TGTGCCAGCAGCCTCCGACTAGCGGGTCTCGGAGAGACCCAGTACTTC. Translation gives CASSLRLAGLGETQYF.

This clonotype was seen only a few times. J is TRBJ2-1 and V is TRBV11-2; 11 bases align to TRBD1. This CDR3 is 18 amino acids long. CDR1 and CDR2 (germline): SGHAT, FQNNGV. The V gene end was trimmed by 3 bases and the J gene end by 5 bases; junction bases not matched to a gene: 12. CDR3 sequence: CASSFSPLRDRGDNEQFF. Here the CDR3 DNA reads TGTGCCAGCAGCTTTAGTCCCCTCCGGGACAGGGGGGACAATGAGCAGTTCTTC.

This clonotype was counted a single time. The gene calls are TRBV6-5 and TRBJ1-2; no definite D call. This CDR3 has 13 residues. V was shortened by 8 bases and J by 1 base, with 11 bases between the two germline ends. Per the germline V gene, CDR1 is MNHEY and CDR2 is SVGAGI. The CDR3: CASGARINYGYTF. The CDR3 coding sequence is TGTGCCAGCGGCGCCAGGATTAACTATGGCTACACCTTC.